The rows below give T cell receptor beta chains drawn from one sample of a study of T cells expressing NK-cell markers. TCRdb reprocessed the 5' RACE reads and reports one entry per CDR3 protein, with no DNA. Here the sample table reports about 150,000 distinct CDR3 sequences. Sequencing was carried out using blood T cells: a sorted CD56 or NKG2C T cell subset, CD4+ or CD8+ T cells, or bulk PBMC T cells (not recorded which). The receptors originated from a man aged 18 to 69 in good health. Each CDR3 is given with its conserved first and last residue.

j_gene: TRBJ2-1
v_gene: TRBV7-9
CDR3aa: CASSLDPGPEQFF

j_gene: TRBJ1-2
v_gene: TRBV27
CDR3aa: CASRSRRDSNYGYTF

j_gene: TRBJ1-4
v_gene: TRBV3-1
CDR3aa: CASSQRDTTNEKLFF

j_gene: TRBJ2-7
v_gene: TRBV6-5
CDR3aa: CASSYSVRTTYEQYF

j_gene: TRBJ1-1
v_gene: TRBV15
CDR3aa: CATSSTTGGDTEAFF

j_gene: TRBJ2-2
v_gene: TRBV4-2
CDR3aa: CASTPQNTGELFF

j_gene: TRBJ1-1
v_gene: TRBV3-1
CDR3aa: CASSQETGPNTEAFF

j_gene: TRBJ1-2
v_gene: TRBV27
CDR3aa: CASSWQGGYGYTF

j_gene: TRBJ2-7
v_gene: TRBV5-6
CDR3aa: CASSLEGIGLYEQYF

j_gene: TRBJ2-5
v_gene: TRBV15
CDR3aa: CATSRGESQETQYF

j_gene: TRBJ2-7
v_gene: TRBV7-9
CDR3aa: CASSLGSGRLQIYEQYF

j_gene: TRBJ2-7
v_gene: TRBV7-9
CDR3aa: CASSPSIQGGFYEQYF

j_gene: TRBJ2-2
v_gene: TRBV5-8
CDR3aa: CASSPLGAGELFF

j_gene: TRBJ2-5
v_gene: TRBV16
CDR3aa: CASSQLISGGAEETQYF

j_gene: TRBJ2-3
v_gene: TRBV27
CDR3aa: CASSLWPGTSTDTQYF

j_gene: TRBJ1-1
v_gene: TRBV28
CDR3aa: CASSNSVRTEAFF